One sample yielded the 24 T cell receptor beta chains listed below, sequenced in a study of blood T cell repertoires in COVID-19. Clones were sequenced by immunoSEQ multiplex PCR, and TCRdb holds only the in-frame ones, with some missing. The data show fewer than 60,000 clones, with around 83% seen just once and 7.6% held by the top ten. Sequencing was performed on peripheral blood. The receptors here all came from a human donor in a cohort sampled during active COVID-19.

This clone was seen a few times. The V gene is TRBV5-1, the J gene TRBJ1-6; a possible D gene is TRBD1 (6 bases). Germline V gives CDR1 SGHRS, CDR2 YFSETQ. V gave up 5 bases and J gave up 5 bases, with 11 bases separating them. This CDR3 region has 14 residues. CDR3 protein: CASRPDSNNSPLHF. CDR3 sequence (DNA): TGCGCCAGCAGACCGGACAGTAATAATTCACCCCTCCACTTT. Together with reference TRBV5-1 and TRBJ1-6, the CDR3 gives the full variable domain: KAGVTQTPRYLIKTRGQQVTLSCSPISGHRSVSWYQQTPGQGLQFLFEYFSETQRNKGNFPGRFSGRQFSNSRSEMNVSTLELGDSALYLCASRPDSNNSPLHFGNGTRLTVT.

V gene TRBV9 combines with J gene TRBJ1-6; maybe TRBD1 (6 bases). The germline V gene has CDR1 SGDLS and CDR2 YYNGEE. The CDR3 is made up of 13 amino acids. Trimming pared 4 bases from V and 8 bases from J, leaving 10 bases between. The CDR3 DNA reads as TGTGCCAGCAGCATCTCAGGGGATTCACCCCTCCACTTT. This codes for CASSISGDSPLHF.

This clone is labeled medium-sized. The chain combines TRBV7-9 with TRBJ2-3; 12 bases line up with TRBD2. V shed 4 bases, J shed 0 bases, and the junction held 2 bases outside the gene matches. The CDR3 has 16 amino acids. Germline V CDR1 and CDR2: SEHNR, FQNEAQ (reference sequence). CDR3 in amino acids: CASSSTSGSSTDTQYF. CDR3 nucleotides: TGTGCCAGCAGCTCGACTAGCGGGAGCAGCACAGATACGCAGTATTTT.

V gene TRBV2 combines with J gene TRBJ2-7; D ambiguous. The germline V gene has CDR1 SNHLY and CDR2 FYNNEI. The CDR3 contains 14 residues. The V and J ends lost 3 bases and 2 bases respectively, with 11 bases between them. DNA of the CDR3: TGTGCCAGCAGTGACCAGACTCCCCCCTACGAGCAGTACTTC. Its translation: CASSDQTPPYEQYF.

The chain carries TRBV30 and TRBJ1-6, with 9 bases fitting TRBD1. J was trimmed by 9 bases and V by 2 bases; bases with no gene match: 11. The CDR3 is 16 residues long. Germline lookup yields CDR1 GTSNPN and CDR2 SVGIG (reference sequence). In DNA form, the CDR3 reads TGTGCCTGGAGTACCACAGGGGGCAGGGGGCTTTCACCCCTCCACTTT. Protein product: CAWSTTGGRGLSPLHF.

The chain uses TRBV27 and TRBJ2-7; TRBD1 matches at 7 bases. Germline V gene lookup returns CDR1 MNHEY and CDR2 SMNVEV (reference sequence). The CDR3 contains 16 residues. Losses at the gene ends were 5 bases for V and 1 base for J; bases not matched to a gene: 11. The CDR3 sequence: CASSQTRDSRSYEQYF. The CDR3 DNA is TGTGCCAGCAGTCAAACGAGGGACAGCCGATCCTACGAGCAGTACTTC.

The chain employs TRBV7-2 and TRBJ1-2; D uncertain. Per germline, CDR1 SGHTA and CDR2 FQGNSA. V lost 0 bases and J lost 7, with 9 bases in between. There are 13 residues in the CDR3. The CDR3 loop is CASSLAPTLGYTF. The CDR3 nucleotides are TGTGCCAGCAGCTTAGCTCCCACTCTTGGCTACACCTTC. The variable domain in full, completed from reference TRBV7-2 and TRBJ1-2, reads GAGVSQSPSNKVTEKGKDVELRCDPISGHTALYWYRQSLGQGLEFLIYFQGNSAPDKSGLPSDRFSAERTGGSVSTLTIQRTQQEDSAVYLCASSLAPTLGYTFGSGTRLTVV.

The chain joins TRBV25-1 to TRBJ1-1; D is unclear. Germline-derived CDR1 and CDR2 are MGHDK and SYGVNS. This CDR3 is built from 11 residues. Trimming cost V 10 bases and J 2 bases, with 8 bases left between them. The CDR3 sequence is CATQINTEAFF. CDR3 in DNA: TGTGCCACTCAGATAAACACTGAAGCTTTCTTT.

The chain combines TRBV12-3 or TRBV12-4 with TRBJ1-2, with D maybe TRBD1 (6 bases). V was cut by 5 bases and J by 1 base, with 8 bases left in between. The CDR3 spans 13 residues. CDR3 sequence (DNA): TGTGCCAGCAGTCGGACAGATAACTATGGCTACACCTTC. Translated: CASSRTDNYGYTF.

The CDR3 DNA reads TGTGCCAGCAGCACAGACAGTAGCACAGATACGCAGTATTTT. Its translation is CASSTDSSTDTQYF. The chain links TRBV7-3 to TRBJ2-3; possibly TRBD1 for D (5 bases). The ends were cut back, 5 bases at V and 0 bases at J, with 9 bases in the middle. Germline CDR1 reads SGHTA; CDR2 reads FQGTGA. The CDR3 runs 14 residues. Filled out from reference TRBV7-3 and TRBJ2-3, the complete variable domain reads GAGVSQTPSNKVTEKGKYVELRCDPISGHTALYWYRQSLGQGPEFLIYFQGTGAADDSGLPNDRFFAVRPEGSVSTLKIQRTERGDSAVYLCASSTDSSTDTQYFGPGTRLTVL.

The rearrangement joins TRBV29-1 to TRBJ2-3, with D perhaps TRBD2 (6 bases). Germline-derived CDR1 and CDR2 are SQVTM and ANQGSEA. The V and J ends lost 3 bases and 0 bases respectively, with 13 bases between them. The CDR3 sequence is 15 residues long. The CDR3 is CSVELGRGSTDTQYF. The CDR3 DNA reads TGCAGCGTTGAGCTGGGGCGGGGTAGCACAGATACGCAGTATTTT.

The chain links TRBV27 to TRBJ1-4; 9 bases map to TRBD1. Germline V gene data show CDR1 as MNHEY and CDR2 as SMNVEV (reference sequence). Trimming removed 3 bases from V and 5 bases from J; junction bases left unmatched: 16. CDR3 length equals 19 residues. The CDR3 region has the DNA TGTGCCAGCAGTTTTGAACACCCTGCCGGGACAGGGTACAATGAAAAACTGTTTTTT. The encoded protein is CASSFEHPAGTGYNEKLFF.

The chain joins TRBV12-3 or TRBV12-4 to TRBJ2-1; 9 nucleotides line up with TRBD2. Trimming removed 7 bases from V and 7 bases from J; junction bases left unmatched: 5. The CDR3 length is 13 residues. The CDR3 spells CASNSGSRNEQFF. As DNA, the CDR3 is TGTGCCAGCAATAGCGGGAGTAGGAATGAGCAGTTCTTC.

The chain employs TRBV7-6 and TRBJ1-1; D might be TRBD1 (6 bases). The germline CDR1 and CDR2 sequences are SGHVS and FNYEAQ. Trimming pared 5 bases from V and 4 bases from J, leaving 14 bases between. The CDR3 sequence is 14 residues long. The DNA of the CDR3 is TGTGCCAGCAGCGCAGGGGAATCAGGCACTGAAGCTTTCTTT. This translates into CASSAGESGTEAFF.

A few counts support this clone. The V and J genes are TRBV5-4 and TRBJ2-2; weak D call: TRBD2 (6 bases). The germline gives CDR1 SGHNT, CDR2 YYREEE (reference sequence). This CDR3 has 13 amino acids. V was trimmed by 5 bases and J by 4 bases, leaving 9 bases between them. The CDR3 is CASRFGGTGELFF. CDR3 sequence (DNA): TGTGCCAGCAGATTCGGGGGCACCGGGGAGCTGTTTTTT.

This clone occurred a few times. This chain connects TRBV10-3 to TRBJ1-4; D perhaps matches TRBD1 (6 bases). Germline loops: CDR1 ENHRY, CDR2 SYGVKD. The CDR3 contains 18 residues. V shed 0 bases and J shed 0 bases, with 14 bases lying between them. CDR3 nucleotides: TGTGCCATCAGTGAGTCACAGGGTCTTGGTACAACTAATGAAAAACTGTTTTTT. Amino acids: CAISESQGLGTTNEKLFF.

The chain recombines TRBV21-1 with TRBJ2-1; the D call TRBD2 from the table was never checked on the DNA. TRBV21-1 is annotated as a pseudogene. CDR3 size: 19 residues. The CDR3 is CASSARAGGPRGVNNEQFF. Written as DNA, the CDR3 is TGTGCCAGCAGCGCACGAGCGGGAGGGCCGAGGGGGGTTAACAATGAGCAGTTCTTC.

The chain is built from TRBV18 and TRBJ1-1; 7 nucleotides line up with TRBD1. The CDR3 is 15 amino acids. V lost 4 bases to trimming and J lost 0 bases; unmatched junction nucleotides: 5. The V gene's germline CDR1 is KGHSH and CDR2 LQKENI. CDR3: CASSRRGQMNTEAFF. CDR3 DNA sequence: TGTGCCAGCTCACGTAGGGGGCAGATGAACACTGAAGCTTTCTTT. The whole variable domain, remainder taken from reference TRBV18 and TRBJ1-1, is NAGVMQNPRHLVRRRGQEARLRCSPMKGHSHVYWYRQLPEEGLKFMVYLQKENIIDESGMPKERFSAEFPKEGPSILRIQQVVRGDSAAYFCASSRRGQMNTEAFFGQGTRLTVV.

CDR3 amino acids: CAWGATGGRTDTQYF. CDR3 nucleotide sequence: TGTGCCTGGGGGGCGACAGGGGGTCGAACAGATACGCAGTATTTT. V and J are TRBV30 and TRBJ2-3; 9 bases align to TRBD1. After removal of 5 bases from V and 3 bases from J, the junction contained 9 bases not matched to a gene. The length of the CDR3 is 15 residues. The germline V gene has CDR1 GTSNPN and CDR2 SVGIG (reference sequence).

The chain joins TRBV5-1 to TRBJ2-7, with 8 bases lining up with TRBD2. Germline CDR1 reads SGHRS; CDR2 reads YFSETQ. Unmatched junction bases numbered 10, after V lost 6 bases and J lost 5 bases. This CDR3 spans 14 amino acids. For the CDR3, the DNA is TGCGCCAGCACCCCGACTAGCGCCTCGGACGAGCAGTACTTC. It codes for CASTPTSASDEQYF.

V and J are TRBV9 and TRBJ2-7, with D perhaps matching TRBD2 (6 bases). The CDR3 is 16 residues long. V lost 3 bases and J lost 4, with 20 bases in between. Germline CDR1 and CDR2: SGDLS and YYNGEE. The CDR3 loop reads CASSGSFNGSGYEQYF. CDR3 DNA: TGTGCCAGCAGCGGCTCTTTTAACGGGAGTGGATACGAGCAGTACTTC.

The rearrangement links TRBV20-1 to TRBJ1-1, with D uncertain. The CDR3 contains 11 residues. With 3 bases removed from V and 3 bases from J, the gap between germline ends came to 5 bases. In germline, CDR1 is DFQATT, CDR2 SNEGSKA (reference sequence). DNA of the CDR3: TGCAGTGCTAGCTCCCACACTGAAGCTTTCTTT. It codes for CSASSHTEAFF.

This clone was observed once. The chain carries TRBV11-2 and TRBJ2-7; TRBD1 agrees at 9 bases. Germline lookup yields CDR1 SGHAT and CDR2 FQNNGV. The CDR3 extends over 13 amino acids. Trimming took 7 bases from V and 7 from J; bases not matched to a gene: 8. CDR3 residues: CASTHRTGVEQYF. As DNA, the CDR3 is TGTGCCAGCACCCACCGGACAGGGGTGGAGCAGTACTTC. Combining the CDR3 with reference TRBV11-2 and TRBJ2-7 gives the whole variable domain EAGVAQSPRYKIIEKRQSVAFWCNPISGHATLYWYQQILGQGPKLLIQFQNNGVVDDSQLPKDRFSAERLKGVDSTLKIQPAKLEDSAVYLCASTHRTGVEQYFGPGTRLTVT.

The rearrangement joins TRBV5-6 to TRBJ2-2; 9 bases are shared with TRBD1. V lost 4 bases, J lost 1 base, and 5 bases stayed unmatched. Germline-derived CDR1 and CDR2 are SGHDT and YYEEEE. The CDR3 has 16 amino acids. In DNA, the CDR3 is TGTGCCAGCAGCCCCGGACAGGGGAGGAACACCGGGGAGCTGTTTTTT. Translation: CASSPGQGRNTGELFF.